The subject of this entry is one T cell receptor (beta chain). The sample comes from a study of T cell responses to AZD1222 COVID-19 vaccine. Sequencing used immunoSEQ multiplex PCR; TCRdb keeps in-frame clones, though not all of them. Found here are under 150,000 clones, over 85% of them singletons; the top ten hold approximately 5.4%. This specimen was peripheral blood, taken on day 0 of AZD1222 vaccination. The source of this sequence is an adult in good health.

In nucleotides, the CDR3 is TGTGCCAGCAGTTTTCAGGAAGGAGGACTAGAACTTAACGAGCAGTACTTC. This gives the protein CASSFQEGGLELNEQYF. The chain carries TRBV28 and TRBJ2-7; 7 positions match TRBD2. The length of the CDR3 is 17 residues. V gave up 3 bases and J gave up 5 bases; unmatched junction bases: 16. Germline CDR1 is MDHEN and CDR2 is SYDVKM.